The 5 T cell receptor beta chains below come from one sample, sequenced in a study of CD8 T cells in ankylosing spondylitis. TCRdb reanalysed the 5' RACE reads using MiXCR and keeps one entry per CDR3 protein. The sample carries 250,000 or so distinct CDR3 sequences, roughly a quarter recorded once. The specimen was blood, either unsorted or a sorted T cell fraction (not recorded which). These receptors were obtained from a male donor with ankylosing spondylitis or in good health (not recorded which).

The V call is TRBV20-1, the J call TRBJ2-2; tentative D call: TRBD2 (7 bases). The CDR3 runs to 16 residues. Germline V gene sequence: CDR1 DFQATT, CDR2 SNEGSKA (reference sequence). Deletions cut 0 bases from V and 6 bases from J, with 17 bases between. The CDR3 sequence: CSARDRGGGSSGELFF. The CDR3 DNA reads as TGCAGTGCTAGAGATCGGGGCGGGGGCTCATCCGGGGAGCTGTTTTTT.

V is TRBV5-1 and J is TRBJ2-2, with D tentatively TRBD2 (6 bases). Trimming took off 5 bases at V and 0 bases at J, with 8 bases between the two ends. Germline V CDR1 and CDR2: SGHRS, YFSETQ. The CDR3 is 14 amino acids. CDR3 in DNA: TGCGCCAGCAGGGAGGGATCGAACACCGGGGAGCTGTTTTTT. This sequence encodes CASREGSNTGELFF.

The chain recombines TRBV13 with TRBJ2-5, with D possibly being TRBD1 (7 bases). This CDR3 spans 16 amino acids. V dropped 5 bases and J dropped 1 base, with 17 bases sitting between them. CDR1 and CDR2 (germline): PRHDT, FYEKMQ (reference sequence). The CDR3 DNA reads as TGTGCCAGCAGCGGTAGGGGGGACAGCTTCCAAGAGACCCAGTACTTC. It codes for CASSGRGDSFQETQYF.

This clonotype was picked up many times. The chain joins TRBV12-3 or TRBV12-4 to TRBJ2-4, with TRBD2 as a possible D gene (7 bases). The length of the CDR3 is 13 residues. With 6 bases removed from V and 9 bases from J, the gap between germline ends came to 15 bases. CDR3 sequence (DNA): TGTGCCAGCAGCCGGAAGGGAGGGGGCATTCAGTACTTC. As protein: CASSRKGGGIQYF.

This clonotype was seen at least ten times. V is TRBV3-1 and J is TRBJ2-7; a possible D gene is TRBD2 (5 bases). Germline V gives CDR1 LGHDT, CDR2 YNNKEL (reference sequence). Deletions cut 1 base from V and 3 bases from J, with 10 bases between. The CDR3 consists of 14 residues. The CDR3 spells CASSQAPSYYEQYF. The DNA of the CDR3 is TGTGCCAGCAGCCAAGCACCTAGCTACTACGAGCAGTACTTC.